The clone carrying this T cell receptor (beta chain) was picked up many times. The antigen is not known. This sample was included in a study of regulatory T cells in long-lasting Graves disease. Background on the study: Less than 3 months of antithyroid drugs had been taken by newly diagnosed Graves' patients. The study's findings and limits: A limited number of samples was an acknowledged limitation.

HTBI primers from iRepertoire and Arm-PCR of CDR3 regions yielded the TCR beta libraries. TCRdb redid the calling of the multiplex PCR reads with MiXCR, one entry per CDR3 protein. The repertoire holds around 330,000 distinct CDR3 sequences, with 15% to 20% as singletons. Time point defined: newly diagnosed GD, antithyroid drugs for less than 3 months. PBMC RNA was the source of the TCR library. It was by American Thyroid Association guidelines that Graves' disease was diagnosed. The sample here was peripheral blood mononuclear cells (PBMCs), taken at new diagnosis, from a patient treated with antithyroid drugs. The receptor's source is a female donor with Graves disease.

CDR3 sequence (DNA): TGCAGCGTTGAATCTGTGGCCGTGAACACTGAAGCTTTCTTT. Protein sequence: CSVESVAVNTEAFF. The V gene is TRBV29-1, the J gene TRBJ1-1; D gene ambiguous. The CDR3 spans 14 residues. The V gene's germline CDR1 is SQVTM and CDR2 ANQGSEA. V shed 2 bases and J shed 0 bases, with 10 bases lying between them.